Listed below are T cell receptor beta chains from one sample, sequenced in a study of Ad26.COV2.S vaccination and SARS-CoV-2 variants. Data came from immunoSEQ multiplex PCR; TCRdb stores just in-frame clones and leaves some out. Of approximately 410,000 clones in the sample, 85% to 90% were seen once. The specimen was peripheral blood, collected in a trial of Ad26.COV2.S vaccine versus placebo. The receptors here all came from a person aged 18-60 years who received the Ad26.COV2.S COVID-19 vaccine or a placebo. Each CDR3 is given with its conserved first and last residue. Fields, in order: clone size, V gene, J gene, D gene, CDR3 DNA, CDR3 protein. D genes are given only for firm matches. Only part of the rows carry a size: once, few, many, or a class if the clone is expanded.

clone size: -; V gene: TRBV30; J gene: TRBJ1-1; D gene: TRBD1; CDR3 DNA: TGTGCCTGGACTAGAGAAGGGGGCTGGAGCACTGAAGCTTTCTTT; CDR3 protein: CAWTREGGWSTEAFF
clone size: -; V gene: TRBV24-1; J gene: TRBJ2-4; D gene: -; CDR3 DNA: TGTGCCACCAGTGATGGTAGTTTAGCGAGGGGAAAAAACATTCAGTACTTC; CDR3 protein: CATSDGSLARGKNIQYF
clone size: -; V gene: TRBV2; J gene: TRBJ2-1; D gene: TRBD2; CDR3 DNA: TGTGCCAGCAGCCCGACTAGCGGGGGATACAATGAGCAGTTCTTC; CDR3 protein: CASSPTSGGYNEQFF
clone size: -; V gene: TRBV6-5; J gene: TRBJ1-4; D gene: -; CDR3 DNA: TGTGCCAGCAGATCACAGGCCAGTTCGGAAAAACTGTTTTTT; CDR3 protein: CASRSQASSEKLFF
clone size: once; V gene: TRBV7-9; J gene: TRBJ2-7; D gene: -; CDR3 DNA: TGTGCCAGCAGCCCGGATTCCCTGCTTTCCTACGAGCAGTACTTC; CDR3 protein: CASSPDSLLSYEQYF
clone size: -; V gene: TRBV4-1; J gene: TRBJ1-2; D gene: -; CDR3 DNA: TGCGCCAGCAGCCAAGGGACGGGGGGCTACACCTTC; CDR3 protein: CASSQGTGGYTF
clone size: -; V gene: TRBV5-6; J gene: TRBJ2-1; D gene: TRBD1; CDR3 DNA: TGTGCCAGCCAACAGGGGAGAGCCTACAATGAGCAGTTCTTC; CDR3 protein: CASQQGRAYNEQFF
clone size: -; V gene: TRBV28; J gene: TRBJ1-4; D gene: TRBD1; CDR3 DNA: TGTGCCTGTGGACAGGGTAATGAAAAACTGTTTTTT; CDR3 protein: CACGQGNEKLFF
clone size: -; V gene: TRBV28; J gene: TRBJ2-2; D gene: -; CDR3 DNA: TGTGCCAGCAGTTTGCAGGTTAGGAACACCGGGGAGCTGTTTTTT; CDR3 protein: CASSLQVRNTGELFF
clone size: -; V gene: TRBV15; J gene: TRBJ1-4; D gene: TRBD1; CDR3 DNA: TGTGCCACCAGCAGATCCGGGACAGGGTATGAAAAACTGTTTTTT; CDR3 protein: CATSRSGTGYEKLFF
clone size: -; V gene: TRBV3-1/TRBV3-2; J gene: TRBJ1-2; D gene: -; CDR3 DNA: TGTGCCAGCAGCCTGACAGCGAACTATGGCTACACCTTC; CDR3 protein: CASSLTANYGYTF
clone size: -; V gene: TRBV5-8; J gene: TRBJ1-3; D gene: -; CDR3 DNA: TGTGCCAGCAGCCAGCGGCTAAGAGGGGGAAACACCATATATTTT; CDR3 protein: CASSQRLRGGNTIYF
clone size: -; V gene: TRBV14; J gene: TRBJ2-7; D gene: -; CDR3 DNA: TGTGCCAGCAGCCTCGAATCAAGGTTCGAGCAGTACTTC; CDR3 protein: CASSLESRFEQYF
clone size: few; V gene: TRBV30; J gene: TRBJ2-7; D gene: TRBD2; CDR3 DNA: TGTGCCCAGAGATTTCGACTAGCGGGGGCCTACGAGCAGTACTTC; CDR3 protein: CAQRFRLAGAYEQYF
clone size: -; V gene: TRBV3-1/TRBV3-2; J gene: TRBJ2-3; D gene: -; CDR3 DNA: TGTGCCAGCAGCCTCCAAGGCGGCGATACGCAGTATTTT; CDR3 protein: CASSLQGGDTQYF
clone size: -; V gene: TRBV2; J gene: TRBJ1-1; D gene: -; CDR3 DNA: TGTGCCAGCAGTGAACTTAACAGGCGCGCTGAAGCTTTCTTT; CDR3 protein: CASSELNRRAEAFF
clone size: -; V gene: TRBV19; J gene: TRBJ1-1; D gene: -; CDR3 DNA: TGTGCCAGTAGTATCGGGACGGTGAACACTGAAGCTTTCTTT; CDR3 protein: CASSIGTVNTEAFF
clone size: -; V gene: TRBV7-3; J gene: TRBJ2-5; D gene: -; CDR3 DNA: TGTGCCAGCAGCTTAGGGGACCAAGAGACCCAGTACTTC; CDR3 protein: CASSLGDQETQYF
clone size: -; V gene: TRBV7-6; J gene: TRBJ1-1; D gene: TRBD1; CDR3 DNA: TGTGCCAGCAGCTCACCGGGACAGGCTCCAAACACTGAAGCTTTCTTT; CDR3 protein: CASSSPGQAPNTEAFF
clone size: -; V gene: TRBV6-1; J gene: TRBJ2-5; D gene: -; CDR3 DNA: TGTGCCAGCAGTGAAAGTGATATCGGGACCCAGTACTTC; CDR3 protein: CASSESDIGTQYF
clone size: -; V gene: TRBV7-9; J gene: TRBJ2-5; D gene: -; CDR3 DNA: TGTGCCAGCAGCATACGACTAGGGCACCAAGAGACCCAGTACTTC; CDR3 protein: CASSIRLGHQETQYF
clone size: -; V gene: TRBV4-3; J gene: TRBJ2-1; D gene: -; CDR3 DNA: TGCGCCAGCAGCCAACTATCCGCCTCCGGGAAAGCTTACGAGCAGTTCTTC; CDR3 protein: CASSQLSASGKAYEQFF
clone size: many; V gene: TRBV2; J gene: TRBJ1-5; D gene: -; CDR3 DNA: TGTGCCAGCAGTCAGGGGAATCAGCCCCAGCATTTT; CDR3 protein: CASSQGNQPQHF
clone size: -; V gene: TRBV21-1; J gene: TRBJ1-2; D gene: -; CDR3 DNA: TGTGCCAGCAGCAAAGAGTCCCGACAGGGGAACTATGGCTACACCTTC; CDR3 protein: CASSKESRQGNYGYTF
clone size: -; V gene: TRBV10-1; J gene: TRBJ1-5; D gene: TRBD1; CDR3 DNA: TGCGCCAGCAGTGAGCCGGACAGGGAGAATCAGCCCCAGCATTTT; CDR3 protein: CASSEPDRENQPQHF
clone size: -; V gene: TRBV27; J gene: TRBJ2-1; D gene: -; CDR3 DNA: TGTGCCAGCAGTTTGGCGTTCTCCTACAATGAGCAGTTCTTC; CDR3 protein: CASSLAFSYNEQFF
clone size: -; V gene: TRBV3-1/TRBV3-2; J gene: TRBJ2-4; D gene: TRBD1; CDR3 DNA: TGTGCCAGCAGCCAAGTGGGACAGGGTCTCCCCATTCAGTACTTC; CDR3 protein: CASSQVGQGLPIQYF
clone size: -; V gene: TRBV3-1/TRBV3-2; J gene: TRBJ1-5; D gene: -; CDR3 DNA: TGTGCCAGCAGCCAAGAACCGACGGGTGGGGGGCCCCAGCATTTT; CDR3 protein: CASSQEPTGGGPQHF
clone size: -; V gene: TRBV6-4; J gene: TRBJ2-2; D gene: TRBD1; CDR3 DNA: TGTGCCAGCAGTGAGGTACAGGGGGCCGGGGAGCTGTTTTTT; CDR3 protein: CASSEVQGAGELFF
clone size: -; V gene: TRBV7-2; J gene: TRBJ1-2; D gene: -; CDR3 DNA: TGTGCCAGCAGCTTTGGACGGTCCTATGGCTACACCTTC; CDR3 protein: CASSFGRSYGYTF
clone size: -; V gene: TRBV10-1; J gene: TRBJ2-5; D gene: -; CDR3 DNA: TGCGCCAGCAGTGCCAGGGCGTGGGAGACCCAGTACTTC; CDR3 protein: CASSARAWETQYF
clone size: -; V gene: TRBV19; J gene: TRBJ1-1; D gene: -; CDR3 DNA: TGTGCCAGTAGTTTATCAGGGACGGCGGTCACTGAAGCTTTCTTT; CDR3 protein: CASSLSGTAVTEAFF
clone size: -; V gene: TRBV24-1; J gene: TRBJ2-2; D gene: TRBD2; CDR3 DNA: TGTGCCACCAGTGACACCGGGACTACCCCCGGGGAGCTGTTTTTT; CDR3 protein: CATSDTGTTPGELFF
clone size: -; V gene: TRBV30; J gene: TRBJ1-1; D gene: -; CDR3 DNA: TGTGCCTGGAGTGTACAGGATCGGGGCCTAGAGGGGACTGAAGCTTTCTTT; CDR3 protein: CAWSVQDRGLEGTEAFF
clone size: -; V gene: TRBV6-5; J gene: TRBJ1-2; D gene: TRBD1; CDR3 DNA: TGTGCCAGCAGCCCCCGGGACAGGGACGGCTACACCTTC; CDR3 protein: CASSPRDRDGYTF
clone size: -; V gene: TRBV5-6; J gene: TRBJ2-7; D gene: TRBD1; CDR3 DNA: TGTGCCAGCAGACGCACCGGGACAGGGGCCTACGAGCAGTACTTC; CDR3 protein: CASRRTGTGAYEQYF
clone size: -; V gene: TRBV6-1; J gene: TRBJ2-5; D gene: -; CDR3 DNA: TGTGCCAGCAGTGAAGTCGGGGGTGTTTCGGAGACCCAGTACTTC; CDR3 protein: CASSEVGGVSETQYF
clone size: -; V gene: TRBV7-3; J gene: TRBJ2-2; D gene: TRBD2; CDR3 DNA: TGTGCCAGCAGCTTAGGGGGAGGCGGGGGCACCGGGGAGCTGTTTTTT; CDR3 protein: CASSLGGGGGTGELFF
clone size: once; V gene: TRBV19; J gene: TRBJ1-2; D gene: -; CDR3 DNA: TGTGCCAGTAGTACCCGGTTGGAAGAGACGGGCTACACCTTC; CDR3 protein: CASSTRLEETGYTF
clone size: few; V gene: TRBV2; J gene: TRBJ2-3; D gene: -; CDR3 DNA: TGTGCCAGCGATTTAAGCACAGATACGCAGTATTTT; CDR3 protein: CASDLSTDTQYF
clone size: -; V gene: TRBV11-1; J gene: TRBJ1-2; D gene: -; CDR3 DNA: TGTGCCAGCAGCTTAGTCCCGGGGATCTATGGCTACACCTTC; CDR3 protein: CASSLVPGIYGYTF
clone size: few; V gene: TRBV27; J gene: TRBJ1-6; D gene: TRBD1; CDR3 DNA: TGTGCCAGCGCAACCGCCCTGGGACAGGGGGAACTCCACTTT; CDR3 protein: CASATALGQGELHF
clone size: -; V gene: TRBV30; J gene: TRBJ1-6; D gene: TRBD1; CDR3 DNA: TGTGCCTGGGAGCCGGGACAGGGGTTGAGCTCACCCCTCCACTTT; CDR3 protein: CAWEPGQGLSSPLHF
clone size: few; V gene: TRBV7-2; J gene: TRBJ1-5; D gene: -; CDR3 DNA: TGTGCCAGCGGGTTTAATCAGCCCCAGCATTTT; CDR3 protein: CASGFNQPQHF
clone size: -; V gene: TRBV5-1; J gene: TRBJ2-1; D gene: TRBD1; CDR3 DNA: TGCGCCAGCAGCTGGGGAACAGGGGGTGAGCAGTTCTTC; CDR3 protein: CASSWGTGGEQFF
clone size: -; V gene: TRBV28; J gene: TRBJ2-7; D gene: TRBD1; CDR3 DNA: TGTGCCAGCAGGCTGGGACAGAACTACGAGCAGTACTTC; CDR3 protein: CASRLGQNYEQYF
clone size: once; V gene: TRBV11-2; J gene: TRBJ2-7; D gene: TRBD2; CDR3 DNA: TGTGCCAGCAGCTTAGCGGGGGGCTCCTACGAGCAGTACTTC; CDR3 protein: CASSLAGGSYEQYF
clone size: -; V gene: TRBV19; J gene: TRBJ1-6; D gene: -; CDR3 DNA: TGTGCCAGTAGTATGGGCGGGTACAATTCACCCCTCCACTTT; CDR3 protein: CASSMGGYNSPLHF
clone size: -; V gene: TRBV6-5; J gene: TRBJ2-7; D gene: TRBD1; CDR3 DNA: TGTGCCAGCAGTTACTCGACCGGGACAGACCTCTCCGAGCAGTACTTC; CDR3 protein: CASSYSTGTDLSEQYF
clone size: -; V gene: TRBV6-2/TRBV6-3; J gene: TRBJ2-7; D gene: TRBD1; CDR3 DNA: TGTGCCAGCAGCCACGACAGGGTACACGAGCAGTACTTC; CDR3 protein: CASSHDRVHEQYF
clone size: -; V gene: TRBV6-6; J gene: TRBJ1-4; D gene: -; CDR3 DNA: TGTGCCAGCACCTACGACACCTTCGGGGAAAAACTGTTTTTT; CDR3 protein: CASTYDTFGEKLFF
clone size: -; V gene: TRBV5-4; J gene: TRBJ2-7; D gene: -; CDR3 DNA: TGTGCCAGCAGCCGCCCTCAAGGTAGCGCCTACGAGCAGTACTTC; CDR3 protein: CASSRPQGSAYEQYF